This T cell receptor beta chain appears in the sequencing data of a study of sequential checkpoint blockade in melanoma. Overall study: Arm A got nivolumab then ipilimumab; arm B the reverse, 1:1.

The treatment denotes: randomized to nivolumab then ipilimumab (arm A) or the reverse (arm B). Patients had received no earlier DNA-damaging chemotherapy. Live CD3+CD8+ CD19− CD56− cells were sorted from PBMCs. Profiled with immunoSEQ multiplex PCR; TCRdb holds only in-frame clones, not every one. The data hold fewer than 40,000 clones, with around nine tenths observed a single time. V trimming: 4 bases; J trimming: 9 bases; junction bases outside the gene matches: 13. The CDR3 length is 17 residues. Germline-derived CDR1 and CDR2 are LGHNA and YNFKEQ. The TCR originated in a human donor with melanoma. This chain uses TRBV4-2 with TRBJ2-1; 12 nucleotides agree with TRBD2. The sequencing used CD8+ T cells sorted from blood (inferred from file names), collected from a patient given nivolumab and ipilimumab in sequence. CDR3 DNA: TGTGCCAGCAGCCTGAGGGCTGGACTAGCGGGAACTGTTGAGCAGTTCTTC. Translation gives CASSLRAGLAGTVEQFF.